Here is one T cell receptor (beta chain) with its context. This clonotype was observed at least ten times. The antigen it recognizes is unknown. Base qualities are not provided; no much larger clone lies one nucleotide away. From the germline V gene, CDR1 is ENHRY and CDR2 is SYGVKD. V is pruned by 2 bases and J by 5 bases, leaving 6 bases of the junction without a gene match. From the cysteine up to the phenylalanine, the CDR3 has a length of 15 residues. Only the CDR3 DNA is retained, 45 bases long and in frame from the first base. This specimen comes from a study of T cells after yellow fever vaccination (dated by TCRdb to the late 2010s). Some background on the complete study: Libraries from fractions with low cell numbers were prepared with the SMART-Seq v4 Ultra Low Input RNA kit. The cohort comprised two healthy male donors, one aged 18 to 29 and one aged 30 to 40 years. To follow T-cell clones before and after both primary and booster YFV17D yellow fever vaccination, bulk TCR alpha and beta repertoires underwent longitudinal sequencing. Blood was collected at multiple timepoints before and after primary and secondary immunization, and bulk PBMC replicates and cell subsets were isolated. Overall study results and their limits: Most clones expanded after primary vaccination (about 96% of CD4 and around 89% of CD8) were re-detected after the booster, suggesting that broad memory maintenance occurred. Compared with the primary T-cell response, the secondary T-cell response was faster but weaker, reaching its peak on day 5 rather than on day 15. A small share of clonotypes occurred in both CD4 and CD8 compartments, likely arising from convergent recombination. Computational filtering was needed because FACS-sorted repertoires could contain abundant contaminating clonotypes from the bulk population. Only a couple of donors were included in the study, so the extent to which the findings can be generalized is limited.

The treatment or condition tag for this specimen amounts to: live attenuated yellow fever vaccine strain. At each blood-draw timepoint, two biological replicates of bulk PBMCs were obtained. PBMCs were isolated from peripheral blood using a standard Ficoll-Paque protocol. TriZol was used to extract RNA from bulk PBMCs, from CD4 and CD8 fractions, and from dextramer-positive and dextramer-negative fractions. TCRdb lists the instrument as Illumina NovaSeq 6000. TCR cDNA was synthesized by 5'RACE template switching, through which a universal primer site and unique molecular identifiers were introduced. Priming for cDNA synthesis came from both the TCR alpha and TCR beta constant segments. Library amplification used two PCR steps, and the second PCR step added sample barcodes and sequencing adapters. Sequencing of the libraries was done on either Illumina HiSeq 2500 (2x100 bp) or NovaSeq (2x150 bp). As for the authors' bioinformatics: Demultiplexing of reads and collapsing into UMI consensus sequences were performed with MIGEC, and V(D)J alignment was carried out with MiXCR. Vaccine-responding clonotypes were identified with edgeR using replicate PBMC samples, with FDR below 0.01 and a log2 fold change above 5 up to day 15 being required. CD4 or CD8 identity was assigned to each bulk clonotype according to whether the clonotype was present at higher abundance in the sequenced CD4 repertoire or the sequenced CD8 repertoire. TCRdb reworked the public reads: Q25 trimming with fastp, MiXCR clone assembly, productive beta chains retained. Every CDR3 protein is listed once, alongside the most common genes and DNA of its rows. TCRdb, rather than the study authors, made the V and J calls. The table for this sample lists hundreds of thousands of distinct CDR3 sequences; around 19% of them were counted only once. About 18% of the sample belongs to the ten largest clones.

The input for sequencing was PBMCs, taken before the yellow fever booster vaccination. The sequence is built from TRBV10-3 and TRBJ1-5; 7 bases in the middle match TRBD1. The origin of this receptor is a man aged 18 to 35 who received the YFV17D yellow fever vaccine. The DNA reads TGTGCCATCAGTGAGGACAGGGTAAGGGATCAGCCCCAGCATTTT. The resulting protein is CAISEDRVRDQPQHF.